One and the same sample provided the 19 T cell receptor beta chains below, sequenced in a study of T cells after somatic rescue of genetic block. Some clones are missing from TCRdb's copy, which holds only in-frame ones; the method was immunoSEQ multiplex PCR. Of under 150,000 clones listed, about nine tenths were seen once; the top ten hold approximately 1.3%. Sequenced input: peripheral blood mononuclear cells (PBMCs). Source of these receptors: a woman aged 18-30 years.

The chain links TRBV7-2 to TRBJ1-1, with 7 bases fitting TRBD1. The CDR3 loop spans 14 amino acids. CDR1 and CDR2 from the germline V gene are SGHTA and FQGNSA. V lost 5 bases, J lost 6 bases, and 9 bases stayed unmatched. The CDR3 sequence: CASSRGGTVPEAFF. DNA for the CDR3: TGTGCCAGCAGCCGAGGGGGGACAGTTCCTGAAGCTTTCTTT. The whole variable domain, remainder taken from reference TRBV7-2 and TRBJ1-1, is GAGVSQSPSNKVTEKGKDVELRCDPISGHTALYWYRQSLGQGLEFLIYFQGNSAPDKSGLPSDRFSAERTGGSVSTLTIQRTQQEDSAVYLCASSRGGTVPEAFFGQGTRLTVV.

The rearrangement links TRBV5-4 to TRBJ1-3, with D unclear. The CDR3 is 12 amino acids. Germline CDR1 is SGHNT and CDR2 is YYREEE (reference sequence). The ends were cut back, 4 bases at V and 4 bases at J, with 6 bases in the middle. CDR3 sequence reads: CASSPTGNTIYF. The CDR3 nucleotides read TGTGCCAGCAGCCCAACAGGAAACACCATATATTTT.

The chain couples TRBV6-6 to TRBJ1-1; 10 nucleotides match TRBD1. Germline CDR1 is MNHNY and CDR2 is SVGAGI (reference sequence). The CDR3 totals 14 residues. V shed 7 bases, J shed 5 bases, and the junction held 7 bases outside the gene matches. CDR3 amino acids: CASNWDRGGTEAFF. DNA of the CDR3: TGTGCCAGCAATTGGGACAGGGGAGGAACTGAAGCTTTCTTT.

The chain has TRBV5-4 and TRBJ2-1; no reliable D call. Germline CDR1 SGHNT, CDR2 YYREEE (reference sequence). CDR3 length: 16 residues. V lost 0 bases, J lost 5 bases, and 15 bases lay in between. The CDR3 sequence is CASSLGVRIPDNEQFF. The CDR3 nucleotides are TGTGCCAGCAGCTTGGGGGTCAGAATTCCCGACAATGAGCAGTTCTTC.

The J gene is TRBJ2-1, the V gene TRBV30, with D possibly TRBD2 on 6 matching bases. The germline CDR1 and CDR2 sequences are GTSNPN and SVGIG (reference sequence). V was cut by 2 bases and J by 6 bases, with 17 bases left in between. This CDR3 has 15 amino acids. The CDR3 region is CAWSPPPGLVNEQFF. Written as DNA, the CDR3 is TGTGCCTGGAGTCCCCCCCCGGGACTCGTCAATGAGCAGTTCTTC. Drawing the rest from reference TRBV30 and TRBJ2-1, the complete variable domain is SQTIHQWPATLVQPVGSPLSLECTVEGTSNPNLYWYRQAAGRGLQLLFYSVGIGQISSEVPQNLSASRPQDRQFILSSKKLLLSDSGFYLCAWSPPPGLVNEQFFGPGTRLTVL.

The chain combines TRBV11-3 with TRBJ1-6; 7 bases map to TRBD1. Germline assignment: CDR1 SGHNT and CDR2 YENEEA. CDR3 size: 16 residues. Unmatched junction bases numbered 2, after V lost 3 bases and J lost 0 bases. CDR3 DNA sequence: TGTGCCAGCAGCTTCCAGGGGGGCTCCTATAATTCACCCCTCCACTTT. Its protein product is CASSFQGGSYNSPLHF.

The rearrangement uses TRBV7-9 and TRBJ1-2, with D perhaps TRBD1 (6 bases). V gave up 3 bases and J gave up 10 bases, with 30 bases separating them. The CDR3 has 18 amino acids. Per the germline V gene, CDR1 is SEHNR and CDR2 is FQNEAQ (reference sequence). CDR3 sequence: CASSFGRDTLVPPTAYTF. CDR3 nucleotides: TGTGCCAGCAGCTTTGGCCGGGACACCTTAGTCCCTCCGACGGCCTACACCTTC. Together with reference TRBV7-9 and TRBJ1-2, the CDR3 gives the full variable domain: DTGVSQNPRHKITKRGQNVTFRCDPISEHNRLYWYRQTLGQGPEFLTYFQNEAQLEKSRLLSDRFSAERPKGSFSTLEIQRTEQGDSAMYLCASSFGRDTLVPPTAYTFGSGTRLTVV.

The V and J genes are TRBV7-9 and TRBJ2-6; TRBD1 matches at 8 bases. This CDR3 has 16 amino acids. CDR1 is SEHNR, CDR2 FQNEAQ, per germline (reference sequence). V was pared by 4 bases and J by 4 bases, with 6 bases of the junction left unmatched. The CDR3 DNA sequence: TGTGCCAGCAGCTCCTGGACAGGGAAAGGGGCCAACGTCCTGACTTTC. Its translation: CASSSWTGKGANVLTF.

This rearrangement joins TRBV19 to TRBJ1-3; tentative D call: TRBD1 (6 bases). Deletions cut 10 bases from V and 0 bases from J, with 16 bases between. From germline, CDR1 is LNHDA and CDR2 SQIVND (reference sequence). The CDR3 contains 15 residues. This CDR3 is CATLPGASSGNTIYF. CDR3 nucleotide sequence: TGTGCCACACTTCCAGGGGCGAGCTCTGGAAACACCATATATTTT.

The V gene is TRBV25-1, the J gene TRBJ1-4; tentatively, D is TRBD1 (5 bases). The V end was cut by 5 bases, the J end by 4 bases, with 11 bases between. Germline CDR1 and CDR2: MGHDK and SYGVNS. There are 14 residues in the CDR3. CDR3 in amino acids: CASSRDVDNEKLFF. For the CDR3, the DNA is TGTGCCAGCAGTAGGGACGTCGATAATGAAAAACTGTTTTTT.

In nucleotides, the CDR3 is TGTGCCAGCAGCCCTGTCTACTCGGGCGCGGTGGAGCAGTACTTC. Translating it yields CASSPVYSGAVEQYF. The chain joins TRBV5-5 to TRBJ2-7; D call uncertain. Germline-derived CDR1 and CDR2 are SGHKS and YYEKEE (reference sequence). V lost 4 bases and J lost 7, with 21 bases in between. The CDR3 contains 15 residues.

There are a few counts of this clone. The rearrangement links TRBV9 to TRBJ2-5; D might be TRBD1 (6 bases). V was clipped by 0 bases and J by 2 bases, with 17 bases between them. The germline gives CDR1 SGDLS, CDR2 YYNGEE. The CDR3 spans 17 residues. CDR3 coding DNA: TGTGCCAGCAGCGTAGGTAACAGGGACGTGGGTCAAGAGACCCAGTACTTC. This codes for CASSVGNRDVGQETQYF.

The chain joins TRBV4-3 to TRBJ1-2; TRBD1 might be the D (5 bases). Trimming stripped 0 bases from V and 3 bases from J, with 11 bases between. This CDR3 contains 15 residues. Germline V lookup: CDR1 LGHNA, CDR2 YSLEER. The DNA for the CDR3 is TGCGCCAGCAGCCAAGATGCCCAGGGACACTATGGCTACACCTTC. This codes for CASSQDAQGHYGYTF.

The J gene is TRBJ1-1, the V gene TRBV30, with 8 bases aligning to TRBD1. The germline CDR1 and CDR2 sequences are GTSNPN and SVGIG (reference sequence). V shed 5 bases and J 6 bases; nucleotides not matched to a gene: 14. The CDR3 covers 15 residues. The CDR3 DNA is TGTGCCTGGTATTCGACAGGGGAGAGATTCGCTGAAGCTTTCTTT. Protein product: CAWYSTGERFAEAFF.

V usage is TRBV11-2 and J usage is TRBJ2-7, with D perhaps TRBD1 or TRBD2 (5 bases each). The V end lost 1 base, the J end lost 5 bases, and 15 bases lay between the germline ends. CDR1 is SGHAT and CDR2 is FQNNGV in the germline V gene. This CDR3 is 15 amino acids long. The DNA of the CDR3 is TGTGCCAGCAGCTTAGTTTTGCGGGCGACAGACGAGCAGTACTTC. Protein sequence: CASSLVLRATDEQYF.

This clone was counted between two and nine times. This chain uses TRBV7-2 with TRBJ1-5; 8 bases fit TRBD1. The CDR3 contains 14 residues. The V gene end was trimmed by 4 bases and the J gene end by 5 bases; junction bases not matched to a gene: 4. Germline V lookup: CDR1 SGHTA, CDR2 FQGNSA. For the CDR3, the DNA is TGTGCCAGCAGCTCAGGACAGGGCTATCAGCCCCAGCATTTT. Translation gives CASSSGQGYQPQHF.

The CDR3 sequence: CASSLSIAGGTTEAFF. Written as DNA, the CDR3 is TGTGCCAGCAGTTTATCGATAGCGGGGGGCACCACTGAAGCTTTCTTT. The chain recombines TRBV27 with TRBJ1-1; a weak D match, TRBD1 (6 bases). This CDR3 spans 16 amino acids. Germline V CDR1 and CDR2: MNHEY, SMNVEV (reference sequence). V lost 0 bases to trimming and J lost 4 bases, with 15 bases between them.

The rearrangement links TRBV4-3 to TRBJ2-1; D is possibly TRBD2 (6 bases). The CDR3 is made up of 11 amino acids. V lost 3 bases and J lost 9, with 6 bases in between. Looked up from germline, CDR1 is LGHNA and CDR2 is YSLEER. CDR3 DNA: TGCGCCAGCAGCCAGGGGGGTGAGCAGTTCTTC. Translated: CASSQGGEQFF.

The J gene is TRBJ2-2, the V gene TRBV18; D is possibly TRBD1 (5 bases). The germline V and J ends were trimmed by 3 bases and 5 bases, with 22 bases remaining between them. Germline V lookup: CDR1 KGHSH, CDR2 LQKENI. The CDR3 has 18 amino acids. CDR3 residues: CASSPRRPRESRTGELFF. CDR3 DNA sequence: TGTGCCAGCTCACCGCGGAGACCCAGGGAATCGCGAACCGGGGAGCTGTTTTTT.